The sequence of this T cell receptor (beta chain) was determined in a study of identical twins. This clonotype has at least ten counts. Its matching antigen is unknown. TCRdb called the 5' RACE reads again in MiXCR, with one record for every CDR3 protein. The data contain about 530,000 distinct CDR3 sequences, 12% to 15% of them singletons. Notes on the study in general: Potential partial confounding of zero-insertion analyses by invariant MAIT and iNKT cells was noted.

Every one of the donors was a healthy Caucasian. V was pared by 7 bases and J by 3 bases, with 12 bases of the junction left unmatched. This CDR3 has 16 amino acids. This sample also belongs to another study, concerning yellow fever vaccine responses in identical twins.

V is TRBV12-3 or TRBV12-4 and J is TRBJ2-1, with 7 bases fitting TRBD1. Sequencing used CD4+ T cells sorted from blood. This TCR came from a woman in her late teens or twenties in good health. The CDR3, as DNA: TGTGCCAGCAACAAGGGACAGACGTTCATCTACAATGAGCAGTTCTTC. Translated, it gives CASNKGQTFIYNEQFF.